This T cell receptor beta chain was identified during a study of shared clonotypes between healthy human individuals (dated by TCRdb to between 2020 and 2021). Background for the entire study: The cohort comprised two women and a few men aged 18 to 49 years. To estimate repertoire size and how much clonotypes are shared between individuals, the study performed deep sequencing of blood TCR repertoires from a few healthy adults. Different laboratories and diverse techniques were used to prepare libraries and sequence TCR repertoires, to increase sequencing depth and limit assay-specific biases. Leukapheresis yielded between about 0.85 and 10 billion PBMCs per donor. The full study reports these points: Sampling was restricted to blood, and TCR repertoires in tissues likely differ from the TCR repertoires found in blood. Pairwise subsampling led to the expectation that sequencing depth would affect the degree of clonotype sharing among donors. The small number of donors limited the genetic and exposure-history diversity represented.

CDR1 and CDR2 were assigned from the germline V gene (reference sequence) as MNHEY and SMNVEV. V lost 5 bases and J lost 8 bases; the stretch between them is 24 bases long. Its CDR3 holds 17 amino acids, cysteine through phenylalanine. The only DNA kept is the CDR3, 51 bases in frame from the first base. Using the deep immunoSEQ assay, multiplex PCR amplified TCR CDR3 regions from genomic DNA. Extracted genomic DNA from each cell subset was distributed evenly across all wells of several immunoSEQ 96-well plates, and each plate was treated as a replicate. For unsorted PBMC, each replicate PCR was loaded with roughly 0.3 ug genomic DNA, equivalent to 25,000 to 35,000 T cell genomes. Unsorted PBMC genomic DNA was sequenced across ten immunoSEQ deep assay plates. The purified libraries were quantified using a Qubit 3.0 fluorometer, sized with a Bioanalyzer 2100, and then quantified again using the KAPA Library Quantification kit. Every immunoSEQ 96-well plate was sequenced on a separate single-read 150-cycle Illumina NextSeq 550 flow cell. The study's processing was this. Because the immunoSEQ output held only junctional sequences and lacked quality scores, the filtering could not match the filtering applied to full-length reads. To assign V/J genes and CDR3, sequences were annotated against IMGT germline references using PyIR, a Python wrapper for IgBLAST v1.9. Reads were filtered out if the reads had weak V/J assignments (E-value above 1e-6), no CDR3, stop codons, out-of-frame junctions, or ambiguous translated residues. A V3J clonotype was defined by an identical inferred V gene, J gene, and CDR3 amino acid sequence. To compute the percentage overlap between repertoires, the number of shared unique clonotypes was divided by the size of the smaller repertoire. Three approaches were used to assess repertoire richness: RTK rarefaction, the Chao1 estimator, and Recon v2.1 estimates of unobserved clonotypes. This is the immuneACCESS table as TCRdb keeps it, with only in-frame sequences that have V and J called. A part of the clones is gone; compared with another copy, unresolved V genes explain less than half, and the rest is unexplained. From that table come the V and J calls and clone size; the DNA was used to work out D and trimming. Counted in this sample were 500,000 to 650,000 clones; just over 75% of them appeared once. The top ten constitute around 11% of the sample.

Healthy HIV-negative adults with no recently reported acute infections or vaccinations were included as donors. Every donor was a Caucasian adult residing in Nashville, Tennessee, USA. For unsorted samples, about 90 million PBMCs were counted, and genomic DNA was extracted using the QIAamp DNA Blood Mini kit. Blood was obtained by leukapheresis, after which PBMCs were separated by Ficoll-Histopaque density gradient centrifugation and cryopreserved in liquid nitrogen vapor phase. On this clone: The specificity of this receptor is unknown. Within one base of it there is no much larger clone, and no base qualities were kept.

The chain employs TRBV27 and TRBJ1-4; perhaps TRBD1 is the D gene, with 5 bases matching. Sequenced input: PBMCs. The TCR was taken from a woman aged 40 to 50 in good health. Some clones in this sample may be carry-over from other donors' samples. The encoded CDR3 is CASSPPQGWGGGEKLFF. The DNA is as follows: TGTGCCAGCAGTCCACCCCAAGGTTGGGGCGGCGGCGAAAAACTGTTTTTT. Beyond the CDR3, the reference TRBV27 and TRBJ1-4 genes provide the residues; the full variable domain reads: EAQVTQNPRYLITVTGKKLTVTCSQNMNHEYMSWYRQDPGLGLRQIYYSMNVEVTDKGDVPEGYKVSRKEKRNFPLILESPSPNQTSLYFCASSPPQGWGGGEKLFFGSGTQLSVL.